This record concerns one T cell receptor (beta chain) sequence. This clone appeared once. Its antigen target is currently unknown. No much larger clonotype is one base removed from it; base qualities were not supplied. These data come from a study of blood T cell repertoires in COVID-19 (dated by TCRdb to the early 2020s). Study-level background: Samples covering the acute and convalescent phases of COVID-19 were provided by collaborators in the United States, Italy and Spain. A de-identified subject ID, COVID-19 status, age in years and sex were almost always included in the sample metadata. Subjects who had been exposed to COVID-19, were actively infected with it, or had recovered from it provided the deeply sampled blood TCRbeta repertoires that made up the dataset. The material from the prospective study consisted of cDNA or gDNA derived from T cells, B-cell-depleted T cells, or PBMCs. Where HLA class I and class II types were available, the types were taken from metadata supplied by the sample provider, not from assay-based typing. The samples were drawn from two sources: the first 160 participants of the ongoing ImmuneRACE study, and over 950 subjects contributed by 6 global collaborators. The repertoires were released in a freely available public database meant as a resource for research on the immune response to SARS-CoV-2. General findings and caveats noted by the study authors: The quantity of clinical and demographic metadata differed by source and by participant and was supplied without curation.

The germline V gene (reference sequence) sets CDR1 to LGHDT and CDR2 to YNNKEL. Between the V and J ends, shortened by 4 bases and 9 bases respectively, the junction contains 16 bases. Measured from the cysteine to the phenylalanine, the CDR3 is 13 residues long. The only DNA kept is the CDR3, 39 bases in frame from the first base. TCRbeta CDR3 regions were amplified from genomic DNA using the immunoSEQ Assay, a bias-controlled multiplex PCR. From the authors' description of their analysis: The number of nucleated cells in each sample was estimated by amplification of reference gene primers within the assay. To quantify the absolute abundance of each unique TCRbeta CDR3 rearrangement, sequence reads were collapsed and filtered. For each sample, productive Simpson clonality was calculated by taking the square root of Simpson's diversity index across productive rearrangements. TCRdb's version of the immuneACCESS table is confined to in-frame rearrangements and falls short of the full clone set. An unresolved V gene accounts for under half of the shortfall where checked; the remainder is of unknown origin. V, J and clone size are those of that table, while D and trimming were read from the DNA. The sample profile shows about 23,000 clones; just over 85% of them were found once. Roughly 20% of the sample rests with the top ten.

Collaborating institutions collected whole blood in K2EDTA tubes following their own protocols. For TCRbeta analysis, collaborators shipped samples as frozen whole blood, isolated PBMCs, or DNA extracted from either of those sample types. The receptor comes from a woman aged 80 or over with acute or convalescent COVID-19. The sequence is built from TRBV3-1 (or the pseudogene TRBV3-2) and TRBJ2-7; TRBD2 could be the D gene, as 6 bases match. The sample was peripheral blood. At the DNA level, the sequence is TGTGCCAGCAGCCCGGGGGACGGTCAGGGGCAGTACTTC. Its protein product is CASSPGDGQGQYF.